Below are 5 T cell receptor beta chains sequenced from a single sample in a study of blood T cell repertoires in COVID-19. The protocol was immunoSEQ multiplex PCR, while the TCRdb copy is restricted to in-frame clones and leaves out a portion. This table has tens of thousands of clones, less than 85% appearing once. The specimen sequenced was peripheral blood. Every receptor here comes from a woman in her sixties or seventies with acute or convalescent COVID-19.

DNA of the CDR3: TGTGCCAGTAGTATCGGACAGGGTGCGAACACTGAAGCTTTCTTT. It encodes CASSIGQGANTEAFF. The J gene is TRBJ1-1, the V gene TRBV19; 8 bases align to TRBD1. The V gene's germline CDR1 is LNHDA and CDR2 SQIVND (reference sequence). The CDR3 length is 15 residues. The ends lost 3 bases at V and 1 base at J; junction bases unmatched: 4.

The count of this clone is one. The V call is TRBV13, the J call TRBJ1-2; 9 bases line up with TRBD1. This CDR3 has 14 amino acids. Germline CDR1 PRHDT, CDR2 FYEKMQ (reference sequence). The V segment lost 5 bases and the J segment 8 bases; nucleotides outside the gene matches: 9. The CDR3 nucleotides are TGTGCCAGCAGCAGAGGGACAGGGAGGGAGGGCTACACCTTC. This translates into CASSRGTGREGYTF.

This chain connects TRBV6-5 to TRBJ2-2; D remains unclear. The CDR3 is made up of 14 amino acids. Between the trimmed V and J ends, which lost 2 bases and 7 bases, there was a span of 11 bases. Germline V gene lookup returns CDR1 MNHEY and CDR2 SVGAGI. CDR3 loop: CASSYDRSDGELFF. For the CDR3, the DNA is TGTGCCAGCAGTTACGATAGGAGCGACGGGGAGCTGTTTTTT.

The chain is built from TRBV19 and TRBJ1-1, with D perhaps matching TRBD1 (6 bases). V lost 8 bases to trimming and J lost 5 bases, with 12 bases between them. The CDR3 has 12 amino acids. Germline CDR1 LNHDA, CDR2 SQIVND (reference sequence). CDR3 nucleotide sequence: TGTGCCAGTCAGCAGGGGTATACTGAAGCTTTCTTT. Translating it yields CASQQGYTEAFF.

V and J are TRBV6-5 and TRBJ1-6; TRBD1 matches at 7 bases. The germline V gene has CDR1 MNHEY and CDR2 SVGAGI. V lost 6 bases to trimming and J lost 1 base; unmatched junction nucleotides: 3. This CDR3 has 15 amino acids. CDR3 in DNA: TGTGCCAGCAGGGGGGACAGATCCTATAATTCACCCCTCCACTTT. The encoded protein is CASRGDRSYNSPLHF.